These 23 T cell receptor beta chains originate from one sample sequenced in a study of blood T cell repertoires in COVID-19. TCRdb's table, derived via immunoSEQ multiplex PCR, lists solely in-frame clones and lacks some. There are about 70,000 clones in the sample; around 87% occur only once, and 9% to 15% lies in the top ten. The material sequenced was peripheral blood. These receptors came from a human donor in a cohort sampled during active COVID-19.

This clone was observed a handful of times. The V and J genes are TRBV29-1 and TRBJ2-3; possible D gene TRBD2, 5 bases. Germline CDR1 reads SQVTM; CDR2 reads ANQGSEA. Trimming left V 4 bases short and J 5 bases short, with 16 bases between. This CDR3 contains 14 residues. In DNA form, the CDR3 reads TGCAGCGTTGGGGCCAGGCTTCGGGGAGATACGCAGTATTTT. Protein product: CSVGARLRGDTQYF.

The J gene is TRBJ1-2, the V gene TRBV15; tentatively, D is TRBD1 (5 bases). V was pared by 1 base and J by 8 bases, with 11 bases between. This CDR3 is built from 13 residues. Germline CDR1 is LNHNV and CDR2 is YYDKDF (reference sequence). Here the CDR3 reads CATSRAGAGGYTF. DNA of the CDR3: TGTGCCACCAGCAGAGCTGGGGCCGGGGGCTACACCTTC.

The rearrangement joins TRBV7-2 to TRBJ2-7, with 8 bases that match TRBD1. V shed 5 bases and J 3 bases; nucleotides not matched to a gene: 9. Germline V gene data show CDR1 as SGHTA and CDR2 as FQGNSA. This CDR3 is built from 15 residues. The CDR3 here is CASSLWTGQGYEQYF. The CDR3 DNA sequence: TGTGCCAGCAGCCTATGGACAGGGCAGGGCTACGAGCAGTACTTC.

DNA of the CDR3: TGCGCCAGCAGCCCCAATAGCGGGGCAGGCTATGAGCAGTTCTTC. Its protein is CASSPNSGAGYEQFF. This chain connects TRBV5-1 to TRBJ2-1; 8 bases are shared with TRBD2. Germline V CDR1 and CDR2: SGHRS, YFSETQ. The CDR3 is made up of 15 amino acids. V was pared by 4 bases and J by 8 bases, with 11 bases of the junction left unmatched.

V and J are TRBV5-5 and TRBJ1-2; 7 bases match TRBD1. Germline V CDR1 and CDR2: SGHKS, YYEKEE (reference sequence). The CDR3 totals 13 residues. J gave up 6 bases and V 3 bases, and 5 bases lay outside the gene matches. For the CDR3, the DNA is TGTGCCAGCAGCTCCATCCAGGGGGATGGCTACACCTTC. It translates to CASSSIQGDGYTF.

The chain recombines TRBV10-3 with TRBJ2-3, with D unclear. Between the trimmed V and J ends, which lost 5 bases and 0 bases, there was a span of 9 bases. Germline V CDR1 and CDR2: ENHRY, SYGVKD. The CDR3 has 14 amino acids. CDR3 coding DNA: TGTGCCATCAGTCCTGACGGGAGCACAGATACGCAGTATTTT. Protein: CAISPDGSTDTQYF.

This sequence joins TRBV5-1 and TRBJ2-3, with 10 positions matching TRBD2. V dropped 5 bases and J dropped 4; count of bases not matched to a gene: 19. Germline lookup yields CDR1 SGHRS and CDR2 YFSETQ. The CDR3 has 19 amino acids. CDR3: CASRAPLAGANRDADTQYF. The CDR3 DNA sequence: TGCGCCAGCAGGGCCCCGCTAGCGGGGGCCAACAGGGACGCAGATACGCAGTATTTT.

This chain connects TRBV5-1 to TRBJ2-1, with a tentative D call TRBD1 (5 bases). The germline gives CDR1 SGHRS, CDR2 YFSETQ. V lost 1 base, J lost 0 bases, and 14 bases lay in between. The CDR3 consists of 17 residues. The CDR3 DNA reads as TGCGCCAGCAGCTTGAGGGGAACAGATAGCTCCTACAATGAGCAGTTCTTC. This gives the protein CASSLRGTDSSYNEQFF.

V and J are TRBV10-3 and TRBJ2-7; the match to TRBD2 covers 9 bases. Trimming at V came to 6 bases and at J to 2 bases, leaving 5 bases not matched to a gene. Germline V gives CDR1 ENHRY, CDR2 SYGVKD. The CDR3 spans 14 residues. The CDR3 nucleotides read TGTGCCATCAGGGCTAGCGGGGCCACCTACGAGCAGTACTTC. Translating gives CAIRASGATYEQYF.

The chain combines TRBV7-3 with TRBJ2-3, with 10 bases identical to TRBD2. J gave up 4 bases and V 0 bases, and 1 base lay outside the gene matches. This CDR3 comprises 15 residues. Germline values: CDR1 SGHTA, CDR2 FQGTGA. The DNA of the CDR3 is TGTGCCAGCAGCTTAACCGGGACTAGCGCAGATACGCAGTATTTT. It codes for CASSLTGTSADTQYF.

V usage is TRBV7-9 and J usage is TRBJ2-7, with TRBD1 matching over 8 bases. The CDR3 spans 15 residues. J was trimmed by 2 bases and V by 3 bases; bases with no gene match: 6. The V gene's germline CDR1 is SEHNR and CDR2 FQNEAQ (reference sequence). The CDR3 bases are TGTGCCAGCAGCTTGCCGGGACAGGCCACCTACGAGCAGTACTTC. Amino acids: CASSLPGQATYEQYF.

The gene calls are TRBV19 and TRBJ2-2; possible D gene TRBD1, 6 bases. The V and J ends lost 3 bases and 6 bases respectively, with 20 bases between them. Germline CDR1 reads LNHDA; CDR2 reads SQIVND (reference sequence). This CDR3 has 17 amino acids. As DNA, the CDR3 is TGTGCCAGTAGTATCTTTTTAGCAGGGGCAAATCCCGGGGAGCTGTTTTTT. Encoded protein: CASSIFLAGANPGELFF.

This clone was counted only a few times. This rearrangement joins TRBV3-1 (or the pseudogene TRBV3-2) to TRBJ1-2; D may be TRBD1 (6 bases). Germline loops: CDR1 LGHDT, CDR2 YNNKEL (reference sequence). The germline V and J ends were trimmed by 1 base and 8 bases, with 20 bases remaining between them. The CDR3 is 16 residues long. The CDR3 loop is CASSQGLVSRGSGYTF. The CDR3 nucleotides are TGTGCCAGCAGCCAAGGGCTCGTGAGCAGGGGATCCGGCTACACCTTC.

The genes are TRBV27 and TRBJ2-1; unclear D gene. Between the trimmed V and J ends, which lost 3 bases and 3 bases, there was a span of 6 bases. Germline values: CDR1 MNHEY, CDR2 SMNVEV (reference sequence). The CDR3 spans 13 residues. CDR3 sequence: CASSLGNYNEQFF. CDR3 DNA: TGTGCCAGCAGTTTGGGCAACTACAATGAGCAGTTCTTC.

The chain combines TRBV19 with TRBJ1-2; D not resolved. The germline V gene encodes CDR1 LNHDA and CDR2 SQIVND (reference sequence). V lost 6 bases, J lost 5 bases, and 16 bases lay in between. The CDR3 is made up of 14 amino acids. The CDR3 spells CASSEPAGIYGYTF. CDR3 coding DNA: TGTGCCAGTAGCGAGCCGGCCGGGATTTATGGCTACACCTTC.

The chain carries TRBV19 and TRBJ1-2; 8 bases match TRBD1. The CDR3 covers 15 residues. Germline V CDR1 and CDR2: LNHDA, SQIVND (reference sequence). V lost 10 bases, J lost 6 bases, and 16 bases stayed unmatched. CDR3 sequence: CATFPGQGISNGYTF. CDR3 bases: TGTGCCACCTTCCCCGGACAGGGCATTTCGAATGGCTACACCTTC.

The rearrangement links TRBV2 to TRBJ2-1; D possibly corresponds to TRBD1 (6 bases). With 6 bases removed from V and 7 bases from J, the gap between germline ends came to 13 bases. This CDR3 has 13 amino acids. Germline V lookup: CDR1 SNHLY, CDR2 FYNNEI. The CDR3 loop is CASRKTGQNEQFF. CDR3 sequence (DNA): TGTGCCAGCAGGAAGACAGGCCAAAATGAGCAGTTCTTC.

This rearrangement joins TRBV30 to TRBJ1-1; 7 bases agree with TRBD1. The CDR3 contains 13 residues. Germline V gene data show CDR1 as GTSNPN and CDR2 as SVGIG (reference sequence). The V and J ends lost 4 bases and 4 bases, in that order; junction bases with no gene match: 6. The CDR3 reads CAWTTQGGTEAFF. CDR3 in DNA: TGTGCCTGGACCACTCAGGGGGGCACTGAAGCTTTCTTT.

CDR3 sequence: CASSLATNEKLFF. The CDR3 DNA reads TGCGCCAGCAGCCTCGCAACTAATGAAAAACTGTTTTTT. The gene calls are TRBV5-1 and TRBJ1-4; D remains ambiguous. This CDR3 region has 13 residues. CDR1 SGHRS and CDR2 YFSETQ come from the germline V gene. With 4 bases removed from V and 0 bases from J, the gap between germline ends came to 4 bases.

The V call is TRBV6-2 or TRBV6-3, the J call TRBJ2-1; TRBD1 might be the D (5 bases). This CDR3 is built from 16 residues. Trimming removed 2 bases at V and 0 bases at J, with 11 bases between. Per germline, CDR1 MNHEY and CDR2 SVGEGT. The CDR3 DNA sequence: TGTGCCAGCAGTTACCGTTGGACACACTCCTACAATGAGCAGTTCTTC. Its protein product is CASSYRWTHSYNEQFF.

The chain joins TRBV11-3 to TRBJ2-3, with D tentatively TRBD1 (6 bases). Between the trimmed V and J ends, which lost 1 base and 4 bases, there was a span of 18 bases. Germline V CDR1 and CDR2: SGHNT, YENEEA. CDR3 size: 17 residues. The CDR3 DNA reads as TGTGCCAGCAGCTTAGGAAGGTTGTCAGGGGTTGCAGATACGCAGTATTTT. Its translation is CASSLGRLSGVADTQYF. The full variable domain, rest sourced from reference TRBV11-3 and TRBJ2-3, is EAGVVQSPRYKIIEKKQPVAFWCNPISGHNTLYWYLQNLGQGPELLIRYENEEAVDDSQLPKDRFSAERLKGVDSTLKIQPAELGDSAVYLCASSLGRLSGVADTQYFGPGTRLTVL.

This clone was counted once. The chain links TRBV2 to TRBJ2-5; 13 bases line up with TRBD2. Germline CDR1 is SNHLY and CDR2 is FYNNEI. This CDR3 region has 15 residues. Trimming took 6 bases from V and 4 from J; bases not matched to a gene: 5. The CDR3 here is CASSRTSGGSETQYF. DNA of the CDR3: TGTGCCAGCAGCAGGACTAGCGGGGGTTCAGAGACCCAGTACTTC.

The rearrangement joins TRBV5-1 to TRBJ2-7, with 7 bases matching TRBD1. Germline CDR1 and CDR2: SGHRS and YFSETQ. This CDR3 has 14 residues. V shed 0 bases, J shed 6 bases, and the junction held 6 bases outside the gene matches. The CDR3 is CASSLVRGLSEQYF. As DNA, the CDR3 is TGCGCCAGCAGCTTGGTTAGGGGGCTGAGCGAGCAGTACTTC.